This T cell receptor (beta chain) was identified in a study of human T cells and chemical hapten exposure. Study summary: Diphenylcyclopropenone was administered weekly to the scalp of patients throughout the roughly 25-week study. General observations from the study: Among TCRs, those above 1 in 1000 frequency were unaffected by DPC sensitization. Alopecia in the donors means their immune response may deviate from healthy people's.

The sample's time point: pre-sensitization, week 0. Stated treatment: therapeutic diphenylcyclopropenone sensitization with weekly scalp DPC. The donor pool consisted of alopecia patients aged 18 to 70 years, considered suitable for DPC. The CDR3 consists of 14 residues. V was trimmed by 5 bases and J by 4 bases, leaving 15 bases between them. Germline CDR1 and CDR2: SGHTA and FQGNSA. This clonotype came up a few times. Its cognate antigen is unknown. MiXCR, run by TCRdb on the RACE reads, gives a single entry per CDR3 protein. The sample yields fewer than 200,000 distinct CDR3 sequences, nearly 30% seen once.

The chain links TRBV7-2 to TRBJ2-7; TRBD2 might be the D (5 bases). The sequences come from whole blood, collected in connection with sensitization to the hapten diphenylcyclopropenone (DPC). The clonotype comes from a woman in her 30s with alopecia areata. Some clones in this sample may be carry-over from other donors' samples. In nucleotides, the CDR3 is TGTGCCAGCAGCCACCCGGAGGCCCCATACGAGCAGTACTTC. It translates to CASSHPEAPYEQYF.